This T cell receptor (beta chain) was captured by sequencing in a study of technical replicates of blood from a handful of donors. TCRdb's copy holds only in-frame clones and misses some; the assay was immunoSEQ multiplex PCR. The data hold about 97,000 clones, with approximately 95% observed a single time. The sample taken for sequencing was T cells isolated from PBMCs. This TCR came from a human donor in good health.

This chain's CDR3 is CASSLNRGYGYTF. The CDR3, as DNA: TGTGCCAGCAGTTTGAACAGGGGATATGGCTACACCTTC. The gene calls are TRBV28 and TRBJ1-2; 7 positions match TRBD1. This CDR3 contains 13 residues. V gave up 3 bases and J gave up 5 bases; unmatched junction bases: 3. Germline CDR1 is MDHEN and CDR2 is SYDVKM.